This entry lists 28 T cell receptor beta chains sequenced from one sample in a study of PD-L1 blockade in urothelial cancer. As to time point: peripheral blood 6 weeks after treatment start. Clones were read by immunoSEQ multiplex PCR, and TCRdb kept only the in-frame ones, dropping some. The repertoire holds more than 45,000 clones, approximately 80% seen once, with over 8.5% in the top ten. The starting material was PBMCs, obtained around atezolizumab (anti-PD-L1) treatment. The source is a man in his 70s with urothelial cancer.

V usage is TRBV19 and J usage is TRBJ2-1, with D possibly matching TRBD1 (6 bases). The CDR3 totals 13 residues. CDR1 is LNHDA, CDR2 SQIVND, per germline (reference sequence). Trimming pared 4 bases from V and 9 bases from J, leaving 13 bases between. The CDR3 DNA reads TGTGCCAGTAGTACAACCCAAGGGGGTGAGCAGTTCTTC. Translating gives CASSTTQGGEQFF. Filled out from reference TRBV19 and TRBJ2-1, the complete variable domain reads DGGITQSPKYLFRKEGQNVTLSCEQNLNHDAMYWYRQDPGQGLRLIYYSQIVNDFQKGDIAEGYSVSREKKESFPLTVTSAQKNPTAFYLCASSTTQGGEQFFGPGTRLTVL.

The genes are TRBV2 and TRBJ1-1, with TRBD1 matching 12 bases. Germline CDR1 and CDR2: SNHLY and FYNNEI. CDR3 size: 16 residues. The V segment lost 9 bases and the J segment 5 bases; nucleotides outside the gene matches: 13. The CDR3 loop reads CARPVGDRGRETEAFF. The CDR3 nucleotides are TGTGCCAGGCCGGTCGGGGACAGGGGGCGGGAAACTGAAGCTTTCTTT.

The CDR3 region is CASSFPTGSTDTQYF. CDR3 sequence (DNA): TGTGCCAGCAGCTTCCCGACAGGAAGCACAGATACGCAGTATTTT. This chain uses TRBV7-9 with TRBJ2-3, with D perhaps matching TRBD1 (6 bases). V was trimmed by 3 bases and J by 0 bases, leaving 10 bases between them. The CDR3 length is 15 residues. Germline assignment: CDR1 SEHNR and CDR2 FQNEAQ (reference sequence). Drawing the rest from reference TRBV7-9 and TRBJ2-3, the complete variable domain is DTGVSQNPRHKITKRGQNVTFRCDPISEHNRLYWYRQTLGQGPEFLTYFQNEAQLEKSRLLSDRFSAERPKGSFSTLEIQRTEQGDSAMYLCASSFPTGSTDTQYFGPGTRLTVL.

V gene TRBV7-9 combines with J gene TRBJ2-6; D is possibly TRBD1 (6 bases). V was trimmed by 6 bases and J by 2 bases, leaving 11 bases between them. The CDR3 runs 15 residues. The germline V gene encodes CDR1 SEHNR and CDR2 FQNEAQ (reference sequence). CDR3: CASSSTGTGANVLTF. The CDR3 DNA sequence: TGTGCCAGCAGTTCTACAGGGACTGGGGCCAACGTCCTGACTTTC.

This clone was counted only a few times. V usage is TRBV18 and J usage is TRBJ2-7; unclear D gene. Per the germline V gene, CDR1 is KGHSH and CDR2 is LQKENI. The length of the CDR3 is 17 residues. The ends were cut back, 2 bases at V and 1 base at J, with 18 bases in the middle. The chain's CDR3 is CASSPRGLANPSYEQYF. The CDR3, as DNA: TGTGCCAGCTCACCAAGAGGTTTGGCTAACCCATCCTACGAGCAGTACTTC.

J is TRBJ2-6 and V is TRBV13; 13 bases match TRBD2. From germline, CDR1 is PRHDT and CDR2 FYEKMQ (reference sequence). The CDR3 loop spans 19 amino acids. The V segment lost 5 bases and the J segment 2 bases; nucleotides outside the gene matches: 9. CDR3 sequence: CASSPLRLAGGTGANVLTF. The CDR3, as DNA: TGTGCCAGCAGCCCCCTCCGACTAGCGGGAGGTACTGGGGCCAACGTCCTGACTTTC.

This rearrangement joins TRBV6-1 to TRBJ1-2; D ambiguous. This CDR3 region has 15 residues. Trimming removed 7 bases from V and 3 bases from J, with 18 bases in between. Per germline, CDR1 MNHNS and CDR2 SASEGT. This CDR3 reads CASTPNSGLHYGYTF. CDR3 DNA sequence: TGTGCCAGCACCCCTAACTCGGGGTTACACTATGGCTACACCTTC.

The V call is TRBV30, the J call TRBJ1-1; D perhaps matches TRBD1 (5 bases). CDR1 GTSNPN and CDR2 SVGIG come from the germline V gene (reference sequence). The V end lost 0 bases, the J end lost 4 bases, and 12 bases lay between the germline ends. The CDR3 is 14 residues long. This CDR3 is CAWSVLGGFTEAFF. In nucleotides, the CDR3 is TGTGCCTGGAGTGTACTGGGGGGGTTCACTGAAGCTTTCTTT.

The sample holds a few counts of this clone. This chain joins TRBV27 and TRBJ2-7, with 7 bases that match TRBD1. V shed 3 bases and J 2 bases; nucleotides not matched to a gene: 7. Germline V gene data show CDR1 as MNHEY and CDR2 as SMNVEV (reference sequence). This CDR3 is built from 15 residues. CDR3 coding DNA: TGTGCCAGCAGTTTGACACAGGGGTCCCCCTACGAGCAGTACTTC. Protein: CASSLTQGSPYEQYF.

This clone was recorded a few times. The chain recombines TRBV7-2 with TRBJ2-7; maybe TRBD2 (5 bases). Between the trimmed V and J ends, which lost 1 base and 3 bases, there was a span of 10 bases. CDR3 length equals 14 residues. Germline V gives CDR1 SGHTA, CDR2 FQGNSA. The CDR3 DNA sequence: TGTGCCAGCAGCTTAGAATTCGGGAACTACGAGCAGTACTTC. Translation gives CASSLEFGNYEQYF.

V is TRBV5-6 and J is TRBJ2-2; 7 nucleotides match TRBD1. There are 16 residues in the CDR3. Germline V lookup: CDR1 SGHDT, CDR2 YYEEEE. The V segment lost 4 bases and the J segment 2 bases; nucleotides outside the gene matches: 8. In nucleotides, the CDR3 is TGTGCCAGCAGCCTGACCCGGACAGGCAACACCGGGGAGCTGTTTTTT. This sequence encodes CASSLTRTGNTGELFF.

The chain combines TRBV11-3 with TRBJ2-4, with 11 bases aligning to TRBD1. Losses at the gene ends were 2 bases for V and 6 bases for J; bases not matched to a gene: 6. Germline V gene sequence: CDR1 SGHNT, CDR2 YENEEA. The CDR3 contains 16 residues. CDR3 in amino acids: CASSLNSGTGGNIQYF. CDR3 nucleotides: TGTGCCAGCAGCTTAAATTCCGGGACAGGGGGAAACATTCAGTACTTC.

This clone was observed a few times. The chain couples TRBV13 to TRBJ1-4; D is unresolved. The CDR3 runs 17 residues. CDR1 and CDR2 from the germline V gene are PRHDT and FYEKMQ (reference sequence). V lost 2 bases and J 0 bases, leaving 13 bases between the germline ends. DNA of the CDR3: TGTGCCAGCAGCTTAACCGTCCCACCGGCAACTAATGAAAAACTGTTTTTT. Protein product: CASSLTVPPATNEKLFF. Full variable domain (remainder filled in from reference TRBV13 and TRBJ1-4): AAGVIQSPRHLIKEKRETATLKCYPIPRHDTVYWYQQGPGQDPQFLISFYEKMQSDKGSIPDRFSAQQFSDYHSELNMSSLELGDSALYFCASSLTVPPATNEKLFFGSGTQLSVL.

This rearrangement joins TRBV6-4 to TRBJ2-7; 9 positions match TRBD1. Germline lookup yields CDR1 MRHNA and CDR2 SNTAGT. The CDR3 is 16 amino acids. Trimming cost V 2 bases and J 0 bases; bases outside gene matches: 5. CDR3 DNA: TGTGCCAGCAGTGACGGGACAGGGCCCCCCTCCTACGAGCAGTACTTC. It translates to CASSDGTGPPSYEQYF.

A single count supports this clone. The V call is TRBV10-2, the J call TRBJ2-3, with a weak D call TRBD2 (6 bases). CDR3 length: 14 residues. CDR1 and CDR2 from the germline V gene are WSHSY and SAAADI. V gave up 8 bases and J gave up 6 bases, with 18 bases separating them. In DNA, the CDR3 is TGCGCCAGCGGGGCCGGGCCCGCGGGGGATACGCAGTATTTT. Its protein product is CASGAGPAGDTQYF.

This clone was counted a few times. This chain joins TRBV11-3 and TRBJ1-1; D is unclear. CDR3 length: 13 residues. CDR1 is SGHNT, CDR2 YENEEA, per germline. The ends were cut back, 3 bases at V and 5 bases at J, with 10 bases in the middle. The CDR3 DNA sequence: TGTGCCAGCAGCTTGGGGAGTGCAACTGAAGCTTTCTTT. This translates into CASSLGSATEAFF.

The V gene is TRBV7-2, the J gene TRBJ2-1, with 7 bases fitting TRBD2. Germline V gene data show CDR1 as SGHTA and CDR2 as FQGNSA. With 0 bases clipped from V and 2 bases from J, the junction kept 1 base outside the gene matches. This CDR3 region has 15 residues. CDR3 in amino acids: CASSLALAAYNEQFF. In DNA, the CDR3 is TGTGCCAGCAGCTTAGCGCTAGCGGCCTACAATGAGCAGTTCTTC.

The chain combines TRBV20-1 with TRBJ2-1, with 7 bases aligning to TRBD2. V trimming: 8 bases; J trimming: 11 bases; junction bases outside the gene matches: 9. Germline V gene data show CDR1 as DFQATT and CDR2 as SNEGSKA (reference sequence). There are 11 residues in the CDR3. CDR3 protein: CSPTSGTKQFF. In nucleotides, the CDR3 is TGCAGTCCGACGTCCGGGACTAAGCAGTTCTTC.

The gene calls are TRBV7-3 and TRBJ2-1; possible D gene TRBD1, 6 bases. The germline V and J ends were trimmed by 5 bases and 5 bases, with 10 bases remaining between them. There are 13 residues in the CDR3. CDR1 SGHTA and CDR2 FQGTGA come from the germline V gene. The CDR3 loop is CASSTGQNNEQFF. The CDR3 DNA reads TGTGCCAGCAGCACCGGACAGAACAATGAGCAGTTCTTC.

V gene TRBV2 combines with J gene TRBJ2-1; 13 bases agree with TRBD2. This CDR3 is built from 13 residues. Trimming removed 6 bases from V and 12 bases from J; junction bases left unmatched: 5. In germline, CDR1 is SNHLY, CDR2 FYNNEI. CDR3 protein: CASRGLAGSGQFF. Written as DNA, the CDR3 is TGTGCCAGCAGGGGACTAGCGGGGTCTGGGCAGTTCTTC.

CDR3 region: CASSITSGTSAEQYF. The CDR3 DNA reads TGTGCCAGTAGTATTACTAGCGGAACATCCGCGGAGCAGTACTTC. This rearrangement joins TRBV19 to TRBJ2-7; 8 positions match TRBD2. J gave up 7 bases and V 3 bases, and 11 bases lay outside the gene matches. Germline V gene sequence: CDR1 LNHDA, CDR2 SQIVND (reference sequence). This CDR3 has 15 residues. Full variable domain (rest looked up from reference TRBV19 and TRBJ2-7): DGGITQSPKYLFRKEGQNVTLSCEQNLNHDAMYWYRQDPGQGLRLIYYSQIVNDFQKGDIAEGYSVSREKKESFPLTVTSAQKNPTAFYLCASSITSGTSAEQYFGPGTRLTVT.

CDR3 nucleotides: TGTGCCAGCAGTCTCCGGAGGGGACTAGCGGGAGATACGCAGTATTTT. Amino acids: CASSLRRGLAGDTQYF. V usage is TRBV2 and J usage is TRBJ2-3, with 12 nucleotides matching TRBD2. Germline CDR1 and CDR2: SNHLY and FYNNEI. This CDR3 has 16 amino acids. V trimming: 5 bases; J trimming: 5 bases; junction bases outside the gene matches: 8.

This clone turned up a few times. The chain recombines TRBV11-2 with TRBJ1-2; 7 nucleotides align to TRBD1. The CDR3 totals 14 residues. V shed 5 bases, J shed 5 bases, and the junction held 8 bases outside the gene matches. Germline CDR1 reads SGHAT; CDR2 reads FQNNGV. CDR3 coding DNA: TGTGCCAGCAGCCAGACAGGGTTTGATTATGGCTACACCTTC. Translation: CASSQTGFDYGYTF. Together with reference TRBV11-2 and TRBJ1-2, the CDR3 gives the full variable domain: EAGVAQSPRYKIIEKRQSVAFWCNPISGHATLYWYQQILGQGPKLLIQFQNNGVVDDSQLPKDRFSAERLKGVDSTLKIQPAKLEDSAVYLCASSQTGFDYGYTFGSGTRLTVV.

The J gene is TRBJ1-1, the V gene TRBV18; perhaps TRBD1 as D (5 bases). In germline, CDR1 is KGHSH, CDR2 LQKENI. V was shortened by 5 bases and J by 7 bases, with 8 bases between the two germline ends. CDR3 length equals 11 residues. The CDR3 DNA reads TGTGCCAGCTCATTACAGGATGAAGCTTTCTTT. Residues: CASSLQDEAFF.

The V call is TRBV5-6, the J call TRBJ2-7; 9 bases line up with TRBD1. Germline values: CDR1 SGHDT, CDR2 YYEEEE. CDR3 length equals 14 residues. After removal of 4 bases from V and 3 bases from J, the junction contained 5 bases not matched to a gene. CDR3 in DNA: TGTGCCAGCAGCCAGACAGGGGGTAACTACGAGCAGTACTTC. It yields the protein CASSQTGGNYEQYF.

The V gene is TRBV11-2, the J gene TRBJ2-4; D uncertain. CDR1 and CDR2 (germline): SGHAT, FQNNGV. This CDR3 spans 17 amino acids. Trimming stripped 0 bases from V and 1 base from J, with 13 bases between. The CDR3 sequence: CASSLDFQSVAKNIQYF. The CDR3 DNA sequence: TGTGCCAGCAGCTTAGATTTTCAGTCTGTCGCCAAAAACATTCAGTACTTC.

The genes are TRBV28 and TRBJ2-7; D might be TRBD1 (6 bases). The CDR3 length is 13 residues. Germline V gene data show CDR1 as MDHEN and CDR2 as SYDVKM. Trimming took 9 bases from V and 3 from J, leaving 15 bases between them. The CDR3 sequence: CASRTAPNYEQYF. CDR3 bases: TGTGCCAGTAGGACAGCCCCCAACTACGAGCAGTACTTC.

The CDR3 reads CASSLEPAGGNLAYEQYF. The CDR3 region has the DNA TGCGCCAGCAGCTTGGAGCCAGCGGGAGGGAACTTGGCCTACGAGCAGTACTTC. V and J are TRBV5-1 and TRBJ2-7; 10 bases map to TRBD2. Germline V gene data show CDR1 as SGHRS and CDR2 as YFSETQ. The V gene end was trimmed by 0 bases and the J gene end by 2 bases; junction bases not matched to a gene: 11. CDR3 size: 18 residues.